Listed here are 20 T cell receptor beta chains from one sample, sequenced in a study of T cell repertoires in cytomegalovirus infection. TCRdb passed the reads through MiXCR, listing each CDR3 protein once. This sample has a few hundred thousand distinct CDR3 sequences, with roughly 17% found just once. The sample consisted of PBMCs. Receptor source: a human donor in good health (CMV status not recorded). Some clones in this sample may be carry-over from other donors' samples.

There are many counts of this clonotype. This chain connects TRBV19 to TRBJ1-6; 8 bases align to TRBD1. CDR3 size: 17 residues. Losses at the gene ends were 5 bases for V and 0 bases for J; bases not matched to a gene: 6. Germline V gene data show CDR1 as LNHDA and CDR2 as SQIVND (reference sequence). Here the CDR3 DNA reads TGTGCCAGTAGTCCGCGACAGGGGAGCTCCTATAATTCACCCCTCCACTTT. This translates into CASSPRQGSSYNSPLHF.

Written as DNA, the CDR3 is TGTGCCAGCAGAGGACAGGGGAGGTATCAGCCCCAGCATTTT. This codes for CASRGQGRYQPQHF. The genes are TRBV12-3 or TRBV12-4 and TRBJ1-5; TRBD1 aligns across 9 bases. With 6 bases clipped from V and 5 bases from J, the junction kept 5 bases outside the gene matches. CDR3 length equals 14 residues.

CDR3: CASSPIGVSNYGYTF. CDR3 sequence (DNA): TGTGCCAGCTCACCGATTGGAGTCAGTAACTATGGCTACACCTTC. The J gene is TRBJ1-2, the V gene TRBV18; D gene uncertain. The germline V gene encodes CDR1 KGHSH and CDR2 LQKENI. This CDR3 region has 15 residues. V was trimmed by 3 bases and J by 1 base, leaving 12 bases between them.

This chain connects TRBV6-5 to TRBJ2-2, with 16 bases matching TRBD2. V was pared by 2 bases and J by 5 bases, with 14 bases of the junction left unmatched. Germline V gene lookup returns CDR1 MNHEY and CDR2 SVGAGI. CDR3 length: 21 residues. The DNA for the CDR3 is TGTGCCAGCAGTTACGGAGGCTTGGGGACTAGCGGGGGGGCGAGGACCGGGGAGCTGTTTTTT. Translation: CASSYGGLGTSGGARTGELFF.

Worth noting for this clonotype: Given a much more abundant clone one base away, this may be a read error. Here the CDR3 omits its conserved ending phenylalanine or tryptophan, so a read error is the likely source. The chain recombines TRBV24-1 with TRBJ1-1; D is undetermined. The V gene's germline CDR1 is KGHDR and CDR2 SFDVKD. V shed 4 bases and J shed 5 bases, with 10 bases lying between them. This CDR3 region has 13 residues. The CDR3 loop is CATSDSRGTEAFL. CDR3 DNA sequence: TGTGCCACCAGTGACTCCCGTGGAACTGAAGCTTTCTTA.

This CDR3 reads CASSLRTGSETQYF. CDR3 in DNA: TGTGCCAGCAGTTTACGGACAGGTTCGGAGACCCAGTACTTC. V gene TRBV12-3 or TRBV12-4 combines with J gene TRBJ2-5; TRBD1 matches at 7 bases. The length of the CDR3 is 14 residues. Trimming removed 2 bases from V and 5 bases from J; junction bases left unmatched: 5.

Ten or more counts support this clonotype. The J gene is TRBJ1-5, the V gene TRBV20-1, with D uncertain. CDR1 is DFQATT and CDR2 is SNEGSKA in the germline V gene (reference sequence). Trimming shortened V by 1 base and J by 4 bases, and 11 bases separated the two germline ends. CDR3 length: 14 amino acids. This CDR3 is CSARGVDPNQPQHF. DNA for the CDR3: TGCAGTGCTAGAGGAGTAGATCCTAATCAGCCCCAGCATTTT.

This clonotype was picked up many times. The chain links TRBV7-9 to TRBJ2-1; D gene uncertain. V gave up 1 base and J gave up 5 bases, with 9 bases separating them. In germline, CDR1 is SEHNR, CDR2 FQNEAQ (reference sequence). The CDR3 has 14 amino acids. For the CDR3, the DNA is TGTGCCAGCAGCTTAGACGGGCCCCACAATGAGCAGTTCTTC. It is translated as CASSLDGPHNEQFF.

This clonotype was found many times. V usage is TRBV5-4 and J usage is TRBJ1-4; D unresolved. The CDR3 contains 15 residues. The germline V gene has CDR1 SGHNT and CDR2 YYREEE (reference sequence). The V gene lost 1 base and the J gene lost 1 base, with 8 bases spanning the gap. CDR3: CASSLISETNEKLFF. DNA for the CDR3: TGTGCCAGCAGCTTGATCTCGGAAACTAATGAAAAACTGTTTTTT.

There are many counts of this clonotype. This chain connects TRBV7-2 to TRBJ2-5; no firm D call. CDR1 is SGHTA, CDR2 FQGNSA, per germline. V was clipped by 4 bases and J by 5 bases, with 5 bases between them. This CDR3 spans 11 amino acids. CDR3 region: CASSSFETQYF. The DNA of the CDR3 is TGTGCCAGCAGCTCATTCGAGACCCAGTACTTC.

This clonotype is medium-sized. The chain has TRBV7-2 and TRBJ1-2; 7 nucleotides line up with TRBD1. This CDR3 region has 19 residues. Germline V gene data show CDR1 as SGHTA and CDR2 as FQGNSA. J lost 4 bases, V lost 3 bases, and 20 bases had no gene match. The CDR3 DNA reads as TGTGCCAGCAGCTTTGGACAGGATCCTCGGGTAGGACGGACCTATGGCTACACCTTC. It encodes CASSFGQDPRVGRTYGYTF.

This clonotype was picked up many times. This chain connects TRBV4-1 to TRBJ2-4; TRBD2 is a possible D gene (5 bases). Trimming pared 4 bases from V and 8 bases from J, leaving 21 bases between. The CDR3 length is 16 residues. Germline-derived CDR1 and CDR2 are MGHRA and YSYEKL. CDR3 sequence reads: CASSLDSGRLGDIQYF. The CDR3 coding sequence is TGCGCCAGCAGCCTTGACTCCGGTCGCCTCGGGGACATTCAGTACTTC.

This clonotype appeared many times. The chain combines TRBV7-2 with TRBJ2-1; D gene uncertain. The CDR3 spans 14 residues. Per the germline V gene, CDR1 is SGHTA and CDR2 is FQGNSA. The V end lost 1 base, the J end lost 7 bases, and 11 bases lay between the germline ends. CDR3 protein: CASSLVWSLNEQFF. In nucleotides, the CDR3 is TGTGCCAGCAGCTTAGTGTGGAGTCTTAATGAGCAGTTCTTC.

Only a few counts were recorded for this clonotype. V gene TRBV5-1 combines with J gene TRBJ2-2; D gene unclear. Germline CDR1 and CDR2: SGHRS and YFSETQ. The V and J ends lost 4 bases and 1 base respectively, with 8 bases between them. The CDR3 is 14 amino acids. The CDR3, as DNA: TGCGCCAGCAGCGCGGTATTGAACACCGGGGAGCTGTTTTTT. As protein: CASSAVLNTGELFF.

This clonotype was seen a handful of times. The chain employs TRBV20-1 and TRBJ2-7; 15 nucleotides line up with TRBD2. The germline V gene encodes CDR1 DFQATT and CDR2 SNEGSKA (reference sequence). The CDR3 totals 15 residues. Trimming at V came to 5 bases and at J to 4 bases, leaving 6 bases not matched to a gene. The DNA for the CDR3 is TGCAGTGCTCTCGGGACTAGCGGGGGGTCGTACGAGCAGTACTTC. Its translation is CSALGTSGGSYEQYF.

This clonotype was found a few times. The chain carries TRBV6-4 and TRBJ2-7; D is undetermined. The ends were cut back, 2 bases at V and 3 bases at J, with 14 bases in the middle. This CDR3 has 15 amino acids. CDR1 and CDR2 from the germline V gene are MRHNA and SNTAGT. CDR3 nucleotides: TGTGCCAGCAGTGACATCGGCAAGTCAAGCTACGAGCAGTACTTC. Translated, it gives CASSDIGKSSYEQYF.

In this sample, this clonotype turned up many times. The V gene is TRBV4-1, the J gene TRBJ2-7; 7 nucleotides line up with TRBD2. The V segment lost 1 base and the J segment 2 bases; nucleotides outside the gene matches: 2. Germline CDR1 reads MGHRA; CDR2 reads YSYEKL. CDR3 length: 14 residues. The CDR3 here is CASSQVGGTYEQYF. CDR3 bases: TGCGCCAGCAGCCAAGTGGGGGGGACCTACGAGCAGTACTTC.

This rearrangement joins TRBV27 to TRBJ2-1, with D unresolved. CDR1 and CDR2 from the germline V gene are MNHEY and SMNVEV (reference sequence). CDR3 size: 14 residues. The V end was cut by 6 bases, the J end by 5 bases, with 14 bases between. CDR3 loop: CASRTPIRNNEQFF. For the CDR3, the DNA is TGTGCCAGCAGGACCCCAATTAGGAACAATGAGCAGTTCTTC.

A few counts support this clonotype. The CDR3 DNA follows: TGCGCCAGCAGCTTCCCACGAAGATGGGATATTGACGTAAGGGGAACAGATACGCAGTATTTT. Its translation is CASSFPRRWDIDVRGTDTQYF. The rearrangement uses TRBV5-1 and TRBJ2-3; D perhaps matches TRBD1 (5 bases). This CDR3 spans 21 amino acids. Germline CDR1 SGHRS, CDR2 YFSETQ. V was trimmed by 2 bases and J by 3 bases, leaving 31 bases between them.

The chain links TRBV11-2 to TRBJ1-2; D gene uncertain. Trimming cost V 4 bases and J 3 bases, with 9 bases left between them. Germline V lookup: CDR1 SGHAT, CDR2 FQNNGV. The CDR3 loop spans 13 amino acids. CDR3 region: CASSSDPDYGYTF. As DNA, the CDR3 is TGTGCCAGCAGCTCAGACCCCGACTATGGCTACACCTTC.